The rows below give T cell receptor beta chains drawn from one sample of a study of blood T cell repertoires in COVID-19. Generated by immunoSEQ multiplex PCR, the TCRdb table keeps only in-frame clones and is missing some. Altogether roughly 230,000 clones are present, 89% being singletons, with the ten largest covering 4.6%. Sequenced material: peripheral blood. The receptors derive from a woman aged 40 to 50 who had recovered from COVID-19. Both conserved end residues are part of each CDR3. The D gene is left open where the match is weak. A clone size is listed for some rows: how often the clone was seen (once, few, many), or a class if it is expanded.

>TRBJ2-7|14|.|TRBV9|.
CASSPTNGRGEQYF
TGTGCCAGCAGCCCTACGAATGGTAGGGGCGAGCAGTACTTC
>TRBJ2-5|11|.|TRBV20-1|.
CSGGQDRTQYF
TGCAGTGGCGGTCAAGACAGGACCCAGTACTTC
>TRBJ2-1|18|.|TRBV28|TRBD2
CASSLLLRLAGEHNEQFF
TGTGCCAGCAGCTTACTTCTTCGACTAGCGGGGGAACACAATGAGCAGTTCTTC
>TRBJ2-5|12|.|TRBV29-1|.
CSVEKGGETQYF
TGCAGCGTTGAAAAGGGGGGGGAGACCCAGTACTTC
>TRBJ2-2|15|.|TRBV7-9|.
CASEKQGAMTGELFF
TGTGCCAGCGAAAAACAAGGGGCGATGACCGGGGAGCTGTTTTTT
>TRBJ2-1|14|.|TRBV13|.
CASRRGGARREQFF
TGTGCCAGCAGGAGGGGGGGGGCCCGGCGGGAGCAGTTCTTC
>TRBJ1-2|14|once|TRBV6-4|TRBD1
CASRNRTGNYGYTF
TGTGCCAGCAGGAACCGGACAGGGAACTATGGCTACACCTTC
>TRBJ2-5|11|.|TRBV20-1|.
CSVQGRETQYF
TGCAGTGTCCAGGGTCGGGAGACCCAGTACTTC
>TRBJ1-2|13|.|TRBV5-5|TRBD1
CASSRQGNYGYTF
TGTGCCAGCAGCCGACAGGGGAACTATGGCTACACCTTC
>TRBJ2-1|17|.|TRBV5-4|.
CASSLGSFLSSYNEQFF
TGTGCCAGCAGCTTGGGTTCCTTCCTTAGCTCCTACAATGAGCAGTTCTTC
>TRBJ2-5|14|few|TRBV2|.
CASSGGGGQETQYF
TGTGCCAGCAGTGGAGGGGGGGGTCAAGAGACCCAGTACTTC
>TRBJ1-2|14|.|TRBV28|.
CASTYGGLNYGYTF
TGTGCCAGCACTTATGGGGGACTGAACTATGGCTACACCTTC
>TRBJ2-1|14|.|TRBV2|TRBD1
CASISGQGGNEQFF
TGTGCCAGCATTTCGGGACAGGGGGGGAATGAGCAGTTCTTC
>TRBJ2-2|15|.|TRBV2|TRBD2
CASRGLAGVAGELFF
TGTGCCAGCAGAGGACTAGCGGGGGTGGCCGGGGAGCTGTTTTTT
>TRBJ2-1|18|.|TRBV2|TRBD1
CASSEVSGGRSSYNEQFF
TGTGCCAGCAGTGAAGTATCAGGGGGCCGGAGCTCCTACAATGAGCAGTTCTTC
>TRBJ2-5|17|.|TRBV7-3|TRBD2
CASSLGTSGGAVETQYF
TGTGCCAGCAGCTTAGGAACTAGCGGGGGGGCAGTGGAGACCCAGTACTTC
>TRBJ1-2|18|.|TRBV9|.
CASSVWDMDPIANYGYTF
TGTGCCAGCAGCGTGTGGGACATGGACCCAATTGCTAACTATGGCTACACCTTC
>TRBJ2-5|14|.|TRBV5-1|.
CASSLDGRQETQYF
TGCGCCAGCAGCTTGGACGGGAGACAAGAGACCCAGTACTTC
>TRBJ2-5|15|.|TRBV7-9|TRBD2
CASSYTSATQETQYF
TGTGCCAGCAGCTACACTAGCGCCACCCAAGAGACCCAGTACTTC
>TRBJ2-7|14|.|TRBV6-5|TRBD2
CASKLSGVLYEQYF
TGTGCCAGCAAGTTAAGCGGGGTCCTCTACGAGCAGTACTTC
>TRBJ2-1|14|.|TRBV7-3|TRBD2
CASSPPGGYNEQFF
TGTGCCAGCAGCCCTCCGGGGGGGTACAATGAGCAGTTCTTC
>TRBJ2-5|16|.|TRBV15|.
CATSRDLRGSKETQYF
TGTGCCACCAGCAGAGATCTTAGGGGTAGCAAAGAGACCCAGTACTTC
>TRBJ1-1|14|.|TRBV5-4|TRBD1
CASSSSGTGGEAFF
TGTGCCAGCAGCTCTTCCGGGACAGGGGGTGAAGCTTTCTTT
>TRBJ1-2|11|once|TRBV7-9|.
CASSLALGYTF
TGTGCCAGCAGCTTAGCTCTTGGCTACACCTTC
>TRBJ1-2|14|.|TRBV6-5|TRBD1
CASTERQGNYGYTF
TGTGCCAGCACCGAGAGACAGGGGAACTATGGCTACACCTTC
>TRBJ1-2|19|.|TRBV10-3|TRBD1
CAISESMVQGAFSPGGYTF
TGTGCCATCAGTGAGTCGATGGTACAGGGGGCTTTTTCTCCAGGGGGCTACACCTTC
>TRBJ1-1|15|once|TRBV2|TRBD1
CASRPKTGVVTEAFF
TGTGCCAGCAGACCTAAGACAGGGGTTGTCACTGAAGCTTTCTTT
>TRBJ2-1|17|.|TRBV7-9|TRBD2
CASSGQTSGRQYNEQFF
TGTGCCAGCAGCGGACAGACTAGCGGGAGGCAATACAATGAGCAGTTCTTC
>TRBJ2-1|16|.|TRBV18|TRBD2
CASSPPGGGAYNEQFF
TGTGCCAGCTCACCACCGGGCGGGGGGGCCTACAATGAGCAGTTCTTC
>TRBJ2-1|13|.|TRBV11-1|.
CASSHLDYNEQFF
TGTGCCAGCAGCCACTTAGACTACAATGAGCAGTTCTTC
>TRBJ1-5|14|.|TRBV30|.
CAWSPGSFNQPQHF
TGTGCCTGGAGTCCGGGGAGCTTCAATCAGCCCCAGCATTTT
>TRBJ2-1|15|.|TRBV19|.
CASSIDGTKYNEQFF
TGTGCCAGTAGTATAGACGGGACAAAGTACAATGAGCAGTTCTTC
>TRBJ2-5|15|.|TRBV6-5|TRBD2
CASRILSGSGETQYF
TGTGCCAGCAGAATCCTTAGCGGGAGCGGTGAGACCCAGTACTTC
>TRBJ1-1|13|.|TRBV29-1|TRBD1
CSAGDRGLSEAFF
TGCAGCGCCGGGGACAGGGGATTGAGTGAAGCTTTCTTT
>TRBJ1-4|14|once|TRBV15|TRBD1
CATSWKGGGEKLFF
TGTGCCACCAGTTGGAAAGGGGGCGGTGAAAAACTGTTTTTT
>TRBJ1-1|13|.|TRBV12-3/TRBV12-4|.
CASSTGMNTEAFF
TGTGCCAGCAGCACAGGGATGAACACTGAAGCTTTCTTT
>TRBJ1-5|14|.|TRBV27|.
CASSRYRASQPQHF
TGTGCCAGCAGTCGTTACAGGGCTTCTCAGCCCCAGCATTTT
>TRBJ2-3|10|.|TRBV19|.
CASRQDTQYF
TGTGCCAGCAGACAAGATACGCAGTATTTT
>TRBJ2-1|13|.|TRBV19|.
CASSNGLNNEQFF
TGTGCCAGTAGTAACGGACTTAACAATGAGCAGTTCTTC
>TRBJ2-1|11|.|TRBV5-1|.
CASSFSGFQFF
TGCGCCAGCAGCTTTTCGGGGTTTCAGTTCTTC
>TRBJ1-1|15|.|TRBV6-5|.
CASSYLALGNTEAFF
TGTGCCAGCAGTTACTTGGCGCTAGGGAACACTGAAGCTTTCTTT